This TCR beta chain stems from a study of glioma-infiltrating T cells. Per germline, CDR1 DFQATT and CDR2 SNEGSKA (reference sequence). This CDR3 has 12 residues. Trimming shortened V by 1 base and J by 8 bases, and 11 bases separated the two germline ends. TCR alpha and beta CDR3 regions were amplified from RNA using iRepertoire nested multiplex PCR. MiXCR was run by TCRdb on the multiplex PCR reads, yielding one entry per CDR3 protein. The table records approximately 400,000 distinct CDR3 sequences, more than 35% of them present only once. This clonotype was seen at least ten times. The V and J genes are TRBV20-1 and TRBJ1-2; D not certain. The specimen sequenced was glioma tissue, nonneoplastic brain tissue, or PBMCs (not recorded which). This sequence originates from a human donor with low-grade glioma or glioblastoma, undergoing nonglioma brain surgery, or in good health (not recorded which). CDR3 bases: TGCAGTGCTAGAGTTAGGGAGATGGGCTACACCTTC. It encodes CSARVREMGYTF.